This T cell receptor (beta chain) was captured in a study of CD8 T cells in Susac syndrome. Germline CDR1 is SGHDT and CDR2 is YYEEEE. Trimming shortened V by 4 bases and J by 0 bases, and 14 bases separated the two germline ends. The CDR3 sequence is 16 residues long. The RNA, about 0.5 to 1 ug, was put through reverse transcription using random hexamers. TCRdb re-analysed the immunoSEQ multiplex PCR reads in MiXCR, keeping a single row per CDR3 protein. The sample yields 65,000 to 95,000 distinct CDR3 sequences, about 93% seen once. Sequencing was done on a sample of CD8+ T cells from PBMCs. This receptor was identified in a human donor with Susac syndrome. The V gene is TRBV5-6, the J gene TRBJ1-5, with D perhaps matching TRBD1 (5 bases). CDR3: CASSPDGGDSNQPQHF. CDR3 nucleotides: TGTGCCAGCAGCCCGGACGGGGGGGATAGCAATCAGCCCCAGCATTTT.